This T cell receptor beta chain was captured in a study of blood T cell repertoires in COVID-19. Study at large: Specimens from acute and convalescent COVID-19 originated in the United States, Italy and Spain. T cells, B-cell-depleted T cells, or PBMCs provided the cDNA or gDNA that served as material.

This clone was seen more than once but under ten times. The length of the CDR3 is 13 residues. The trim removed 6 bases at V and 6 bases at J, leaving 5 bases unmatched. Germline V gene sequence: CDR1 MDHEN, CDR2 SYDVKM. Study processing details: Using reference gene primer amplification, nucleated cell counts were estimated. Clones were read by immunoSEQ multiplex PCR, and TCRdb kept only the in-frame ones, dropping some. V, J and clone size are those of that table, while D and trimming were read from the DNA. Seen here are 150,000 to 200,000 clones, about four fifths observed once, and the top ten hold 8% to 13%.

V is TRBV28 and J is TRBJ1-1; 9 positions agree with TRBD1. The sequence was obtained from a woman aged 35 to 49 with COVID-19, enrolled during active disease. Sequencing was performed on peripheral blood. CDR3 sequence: CASRGTGFSEAFF. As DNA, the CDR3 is TGTGCCAGCAGGGGGACAGGGTTCTCTGAAGCTTTCTTT. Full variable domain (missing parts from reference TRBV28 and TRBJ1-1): DVKVTQSSRYLVKRTGEKVFLECVQDMDHENMFWYRQDPGLGLRLIYFSYDVKMKEKGDIPEGYSVSREKKERFSLILESASTNQTSMYLCASRGTGFSEAFFGQGTRLTVV.